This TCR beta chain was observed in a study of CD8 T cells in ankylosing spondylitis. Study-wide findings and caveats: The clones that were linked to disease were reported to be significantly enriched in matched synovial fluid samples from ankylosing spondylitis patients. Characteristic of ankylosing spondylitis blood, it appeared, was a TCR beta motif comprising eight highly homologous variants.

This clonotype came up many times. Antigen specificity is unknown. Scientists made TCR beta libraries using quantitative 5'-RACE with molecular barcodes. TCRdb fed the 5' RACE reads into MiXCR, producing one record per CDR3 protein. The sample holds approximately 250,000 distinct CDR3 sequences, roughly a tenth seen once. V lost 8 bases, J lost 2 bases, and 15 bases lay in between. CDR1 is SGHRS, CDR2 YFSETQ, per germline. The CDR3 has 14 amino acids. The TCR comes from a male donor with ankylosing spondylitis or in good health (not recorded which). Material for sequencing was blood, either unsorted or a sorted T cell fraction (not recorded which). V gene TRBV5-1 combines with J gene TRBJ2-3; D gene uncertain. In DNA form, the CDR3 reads TGCGCCAGGACTTCTCCCGCCCCCACAGATACGCAGTATTTT. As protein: CARTSPAPTDTQYF.